This entry lists 2 T cell receptor beta chains sequenced from one sample in a study of shared clonotypes between healthy human individuals. Here immunoSEQ multiplex PCR was the method, and the copy in TCRdb shows in-frame clones only, minus some. The sample holds 2 million to 3 million clones, just over 90% seen once. Material: naive CD4+ T cells sorted from blood. Indicated subset: CD45RA+ positively selected. These receptors came from a man between 18 and 35 years old in good health.

J is TRBJ2-2 and V is TRBV27, with 9 bases aligning to TRBD2. V shed 6 bases, J shed 2 bases, and the junction held 4 bases outside the gene matches. Germline V gives CDR1 MNHEY, CDR2 SMNVEV (reference sequence). The CDR3 sequence is 15 residues long. In nucleotides, the CDR3 is TGTGCCAGCAGACTAGCGGGTTCCAACACCGGGGAGCTGTTTTTT. Amino acid sequence: CASRLAGSNTGELFF.

In this sample, this clone turned up once. The chain uses TRBV11-2 and TRBJ2-3, with 9 bases fitting TRBD2. CDR3 length equals 15 residues. Germline values: CDR1 SGHAT, CDR2 FQNNGV. Losses at the gene ends were 1 base for V and 4 bases for J; bases not matched to a gene: 3. Written as DNA, the CDR3 is TGTGCCAGCAGCTTAGGCGGGAGGGCCGCAGATACGCAGTATTTT. This translates into CASSLGGRAADTQYF.